The T cell receptor (beta chain) under discussion was sequenced for a study of shared clonotypes between healthy human individuals. The authors sequenced unsorted PBMC DNA on ten immunoSEQ deep assay plates. In the original processing: Because ImmunoSEQ provided only junction sequences with no quality scores, the filtering differed. Clones were read by immunoSEQ multiplex PCR, and TCRdb kept only the in-frame ones, dropping some. V and J calls and clone size are given by that table; D and trimming were obtained from the DNA. Of about 460,000 clones listed, approximately 80% are singletons. Donors were healthy HIV-negative adults without recently reported acute infections or vaccinations. Broader study findings: Donor scarcity curtailed the genetic and exposure-history diversity represented herein.

Notes on this clone: Its antigen is not known.

This CDR3 has 16 residues. V was pared by 0 bases and J by 6 bases, with 15 bases between. Germline CDR1 and CDR2: MNHNY and SVGAGI (reference sequence). The rearrangement links TRBV6-6 to TRBJ2-1; D is undetermined. Material: PBMCs. The sequence came from a middle-aged woman in good health. Some clones in this sample may be carry-over from other donors' samples. In DNA, the CDR3 is TGTGCCAGCAGTTACTCGAGTCGTCCAGTTCCCAATGAGCAGTTCTTC. This sequence encodes CASSYSSRPVPNEQFF.